This T cell receptor beta chain was documented in a study of siplizumab effects on memory and regulatory T cells. Study observations and caveats: Naive or memory phenotype assignment was not possible for roughly 75-95% of proliferating CD4+ or CD8+ clones. Naive T cells were seen as more diverse than memory cells and as major alloresponse contributors. Sequences below about 10^-5 frequency were poorly captured, and few alloreactive clones mapped to unstimulated subsets.

Produced via immunoSEQ multiplex PCR; TCRdb's table is partial and in-frame only. This table holds some 62,000 clones, roughly 85% found once. As regards this clone: What it binds is not known.

The TCR comes from a human donor in good health. The specimen sequenced was memory CD4+ T cells sorted from blood.

The CDR3 sequence: CSARDEGPYTF. CDR3 sequence (DNA): TGCAGTGCTAGAGATGAGGGTCCCTACACCTTC. V gene TRBV20-1 combines with J gene TRBJ1-2; D unclear. The V end was cut by 0 bases, the J end by 10 bases, with 9 bases between. The CDR3 extends over 11 amino acids. The germline CDR1 and CDR2 sequences are DFQATT and SNEGSKA (reference sequence).